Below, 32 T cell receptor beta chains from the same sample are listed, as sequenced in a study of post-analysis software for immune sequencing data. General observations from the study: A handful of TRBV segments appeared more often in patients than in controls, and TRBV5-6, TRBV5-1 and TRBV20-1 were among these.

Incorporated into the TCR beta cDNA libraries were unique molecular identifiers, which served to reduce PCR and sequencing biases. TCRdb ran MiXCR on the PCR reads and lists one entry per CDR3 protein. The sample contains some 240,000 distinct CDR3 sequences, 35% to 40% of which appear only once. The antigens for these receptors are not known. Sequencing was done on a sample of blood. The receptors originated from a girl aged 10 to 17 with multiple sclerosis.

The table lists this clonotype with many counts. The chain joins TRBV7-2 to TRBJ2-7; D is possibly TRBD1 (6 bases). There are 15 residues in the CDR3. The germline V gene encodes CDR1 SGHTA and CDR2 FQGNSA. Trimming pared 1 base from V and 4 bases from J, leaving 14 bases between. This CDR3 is CASSLVPHRAYEQYF. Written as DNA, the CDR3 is TGTGCCAGCAGCTTAGTACCCCACAGGGCTTACGAGCAGTACTTC.

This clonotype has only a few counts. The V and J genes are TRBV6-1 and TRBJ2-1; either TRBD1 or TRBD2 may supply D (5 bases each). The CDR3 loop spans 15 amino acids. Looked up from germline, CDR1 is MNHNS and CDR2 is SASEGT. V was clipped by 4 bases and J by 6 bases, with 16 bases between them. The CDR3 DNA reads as TGTGCCAGCAGTGGACTTGGGACCTACTTCAATGAGCAGTTCTTC. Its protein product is CASSGLGTYFNEQFF.

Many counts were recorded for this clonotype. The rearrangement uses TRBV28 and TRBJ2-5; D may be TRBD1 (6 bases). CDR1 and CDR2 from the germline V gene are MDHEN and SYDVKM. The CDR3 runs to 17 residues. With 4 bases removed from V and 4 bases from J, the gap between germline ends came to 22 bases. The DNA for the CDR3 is TGTGCCAGCAGTTCTGACCCGTACAGGGTAAGCGGAGAGACCCAGTACTTC. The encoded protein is CASSSDPYRVSGETQYF.

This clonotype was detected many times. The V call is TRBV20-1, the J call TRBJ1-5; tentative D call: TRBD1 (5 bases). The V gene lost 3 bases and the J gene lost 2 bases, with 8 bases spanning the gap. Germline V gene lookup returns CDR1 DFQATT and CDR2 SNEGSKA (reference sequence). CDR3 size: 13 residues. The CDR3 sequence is CSASGDRNQPQHF. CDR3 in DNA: TGCAGTGCTAGCGGGGACCGCAATCAGCCCCAGCATTTT.

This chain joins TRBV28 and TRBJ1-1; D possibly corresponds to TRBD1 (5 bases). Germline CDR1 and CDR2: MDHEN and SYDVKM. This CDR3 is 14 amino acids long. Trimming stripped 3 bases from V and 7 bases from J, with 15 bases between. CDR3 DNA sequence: TGTGCCAGCAGTTTCTATTCCGGGGGGATTGAAGCTTTCTTT. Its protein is CASSFYSGGIEAFF.

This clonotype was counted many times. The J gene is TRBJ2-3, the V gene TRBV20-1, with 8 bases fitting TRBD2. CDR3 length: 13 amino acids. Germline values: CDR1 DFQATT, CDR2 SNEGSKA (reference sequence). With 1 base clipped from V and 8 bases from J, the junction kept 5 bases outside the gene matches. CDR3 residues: CSARVPGLVTQYF. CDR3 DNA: TGCAGTGCTAGAGTCCCGGGACTAGTTACGCAGTATTTT.

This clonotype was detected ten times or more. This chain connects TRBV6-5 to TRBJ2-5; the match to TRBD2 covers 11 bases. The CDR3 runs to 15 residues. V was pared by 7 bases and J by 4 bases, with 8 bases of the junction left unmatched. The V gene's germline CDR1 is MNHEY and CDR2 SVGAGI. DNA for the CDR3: TGTGCCAGCACCTATAGCGGGGGGGCCTTAGAGACCCAGTACTTC. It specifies CASTYSGGALETQYF.

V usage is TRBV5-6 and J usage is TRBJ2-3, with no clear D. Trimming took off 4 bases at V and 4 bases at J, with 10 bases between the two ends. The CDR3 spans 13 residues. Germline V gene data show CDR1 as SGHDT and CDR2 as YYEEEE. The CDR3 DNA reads TGTGCCAGCAGCATGAGGAACCCAGATACGCAGTATTTT. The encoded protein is CASSMRNPDTQYF.

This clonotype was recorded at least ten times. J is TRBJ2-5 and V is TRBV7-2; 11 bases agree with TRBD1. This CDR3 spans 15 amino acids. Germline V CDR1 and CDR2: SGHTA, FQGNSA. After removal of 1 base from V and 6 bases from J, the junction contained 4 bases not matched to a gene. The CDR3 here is CASSLGTGGTKTQYF. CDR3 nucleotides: TGTGCCAGCAGCTTAGGGACAGGGGGCACGAAGACCCAGTACTTC.

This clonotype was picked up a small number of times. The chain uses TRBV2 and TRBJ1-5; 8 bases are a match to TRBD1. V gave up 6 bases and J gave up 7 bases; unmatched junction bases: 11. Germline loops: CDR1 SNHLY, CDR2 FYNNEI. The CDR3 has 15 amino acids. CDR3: CASSRGRTVSQPQHF. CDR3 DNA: TGTGCCAGCAGCAGGGGGCGGACGGTCTCACAGCCCCAGCATTTT. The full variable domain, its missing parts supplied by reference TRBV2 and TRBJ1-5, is EPEVTQTPSHQVTQMGQEVILRCVPISNHLYFYWYRQILGQKVEFLVSFYNNEISEKSEIFDDQFSVERPDGSNFTLKIRSTKLEDSAMYFCASSRGRTVSQPQHFGDGTRLSIL.

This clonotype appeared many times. This CDR3 is CASSPPGEGTEAFF. Written as DNA, the CDR3 is TGTGCCAGCAGTCCCCCGGGGGAGGGCACTGAAGCTTTCTTT. The chain couples TRBV6-6 to TRBJ1-1; D is perhaps TRBD1 (5 bases). The CDR3 loop spans 14 amino acids. Germline assignment: CDR1 MNHNY and CDR2 SVGAGI (reference sequence). V lost 5 bases and J 4 bases, leaving 14 bases between the germline ends.

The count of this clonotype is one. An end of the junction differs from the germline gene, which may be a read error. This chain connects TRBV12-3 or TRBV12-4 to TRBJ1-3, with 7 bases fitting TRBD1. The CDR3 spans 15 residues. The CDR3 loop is CASSDRVLSGNAIYF. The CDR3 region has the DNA TGTGCCAGCAGCGACAGGGTCCTCTCTGGAAACGCCATATATTTT.

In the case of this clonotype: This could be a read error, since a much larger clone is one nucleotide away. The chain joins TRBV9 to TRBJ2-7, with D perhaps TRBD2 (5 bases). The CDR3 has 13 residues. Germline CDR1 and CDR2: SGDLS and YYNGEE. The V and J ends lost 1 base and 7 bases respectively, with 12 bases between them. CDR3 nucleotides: TGTGCCAGCAGCGTAAGTCCTAGCAATGAGCAGTACTTC. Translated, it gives CASSVSPSNEQYF.

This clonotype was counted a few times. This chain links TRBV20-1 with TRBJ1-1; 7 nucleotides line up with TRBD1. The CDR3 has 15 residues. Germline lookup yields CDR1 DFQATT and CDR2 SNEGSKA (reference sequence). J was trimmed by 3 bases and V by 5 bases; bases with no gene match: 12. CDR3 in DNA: TGCAGTGCTTCATCCAGCGGCAGGGGGGACACTGAAGCTTTCTTT. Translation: CSASSSGRGDTEAFF.

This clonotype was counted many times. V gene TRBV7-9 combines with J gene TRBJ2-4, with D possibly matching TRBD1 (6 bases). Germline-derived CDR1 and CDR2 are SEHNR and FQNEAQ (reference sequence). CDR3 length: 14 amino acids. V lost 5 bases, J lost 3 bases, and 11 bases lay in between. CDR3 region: CASSLGASKNIQYF. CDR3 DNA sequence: TGTGCCAGCAGCCTGGGGGCCAGCAAAAACATTCAGTACTTC.

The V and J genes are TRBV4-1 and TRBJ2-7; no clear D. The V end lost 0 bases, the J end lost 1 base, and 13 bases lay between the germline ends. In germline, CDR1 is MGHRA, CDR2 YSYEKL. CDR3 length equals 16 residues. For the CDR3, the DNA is TGCGCCAGCAGCCAAGAAGAAGGAAAAAAGTCCTACGAGCAGTACTTC. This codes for CASSQEEGKKSYEQYF.

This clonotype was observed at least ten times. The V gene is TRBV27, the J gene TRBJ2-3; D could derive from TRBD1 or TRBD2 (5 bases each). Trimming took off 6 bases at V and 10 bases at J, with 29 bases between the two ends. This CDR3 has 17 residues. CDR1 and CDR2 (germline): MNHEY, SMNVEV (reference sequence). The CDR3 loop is CASSPRPGRRTHLAQYF. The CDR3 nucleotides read TGTGCCAGCAGCCCTCGGCCGGGACGGAGGACTCATTTGGCGCAGTATTTT.

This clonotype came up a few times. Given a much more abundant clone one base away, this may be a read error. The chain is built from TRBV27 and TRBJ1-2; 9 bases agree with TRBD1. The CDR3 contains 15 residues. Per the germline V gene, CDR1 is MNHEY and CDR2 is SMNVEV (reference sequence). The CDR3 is CANSQDRGGYGGYTF. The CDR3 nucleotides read TGTGCCAACAGTCAAGACAGGGGGGGGTATGGTGGCTACACCTTC.

CDR3: CASSYTPGLRDNEQFF. For the CDR3, the DNA is TGTGCCAGCAGTTACACGCCGGGACTACGCGACAATGAGCAGTTCTTC. The rearrangement joins TRBV7-3 to TRBJ2-1, with 7 bases that match TRBD2. CDR3 length: 16 amino acids. Germline lookup yields CDR1 SGHTA and CDR2 FQGTGA. With 6 bases clipped from V and 5 bases from J, the junction kept 13 bases outside the gene matches.

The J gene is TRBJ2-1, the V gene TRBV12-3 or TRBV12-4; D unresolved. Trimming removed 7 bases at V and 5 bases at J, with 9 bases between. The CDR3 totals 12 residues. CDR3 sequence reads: CASNQRDNEQFF. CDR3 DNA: TGTGCCAGCAATCAAAGGGACAATGAGCAGTTCTTC.

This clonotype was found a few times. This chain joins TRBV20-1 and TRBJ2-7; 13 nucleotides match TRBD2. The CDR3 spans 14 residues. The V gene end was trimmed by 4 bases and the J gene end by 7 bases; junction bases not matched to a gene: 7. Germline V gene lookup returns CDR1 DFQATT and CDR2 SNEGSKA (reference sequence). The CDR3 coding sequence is TGCAGTGCTACCGGGACTAGCGGGACGGGTGAGCAGTACTTC. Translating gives CSATGTSGTGEQYF.

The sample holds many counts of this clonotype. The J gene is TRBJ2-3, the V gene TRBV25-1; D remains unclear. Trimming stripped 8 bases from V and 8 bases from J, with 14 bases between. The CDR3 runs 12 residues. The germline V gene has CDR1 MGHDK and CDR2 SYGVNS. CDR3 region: CASGNPRSTQYF. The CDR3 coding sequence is TGTGCCAGCGGAAACCCTAGGAGTACGCAGTATTTT. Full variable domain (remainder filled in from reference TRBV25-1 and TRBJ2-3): EADIYQTPRYLVIGTGKKITLECSQTMGHDKMYWYQQDPGMELHLIHYSYGVNSTEKGDLSSESTVSRIRTEHFPLTLESARPSHTSQYLCASGNPRSTQYFGPGTRLTVL.

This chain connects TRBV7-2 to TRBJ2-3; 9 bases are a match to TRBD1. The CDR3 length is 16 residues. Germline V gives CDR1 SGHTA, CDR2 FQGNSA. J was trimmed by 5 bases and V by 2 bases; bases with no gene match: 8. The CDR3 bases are TGTGCCAGCAGCTTAACCCCGACAGGGGGGGTAGATACGCAGTATTTT. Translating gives CASSLTPTGGVDTQYF.

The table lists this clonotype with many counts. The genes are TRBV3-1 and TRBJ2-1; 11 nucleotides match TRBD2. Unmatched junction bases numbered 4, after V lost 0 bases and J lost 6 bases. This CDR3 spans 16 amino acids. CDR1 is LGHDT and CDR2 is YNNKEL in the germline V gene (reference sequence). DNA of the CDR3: TGTGCCAGCAGCCAAGATCTAGCGGGGGGATTCAATGAGCAGTTCTTC. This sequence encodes CASSQDLAGGFNEQFF.

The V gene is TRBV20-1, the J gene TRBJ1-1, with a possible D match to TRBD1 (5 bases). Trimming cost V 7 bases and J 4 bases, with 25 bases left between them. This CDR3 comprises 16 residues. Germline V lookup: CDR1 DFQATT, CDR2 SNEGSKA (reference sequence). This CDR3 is CSVGRSSGLGSTEAFF. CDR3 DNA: TGCAGTGTCGGCCGTTCGTCAGGGTTGGGGAGCACTGAAGCTTTCTTT.

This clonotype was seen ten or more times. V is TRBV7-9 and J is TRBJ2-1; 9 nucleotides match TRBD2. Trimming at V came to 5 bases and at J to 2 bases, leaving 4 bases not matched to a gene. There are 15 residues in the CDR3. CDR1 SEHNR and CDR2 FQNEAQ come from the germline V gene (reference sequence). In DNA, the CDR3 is TGTGCCAGCAGCCAAAGCGGGGGGCCCTACAATGAGCAGTTCTTC. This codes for CASSQSGGPYNEQFF.

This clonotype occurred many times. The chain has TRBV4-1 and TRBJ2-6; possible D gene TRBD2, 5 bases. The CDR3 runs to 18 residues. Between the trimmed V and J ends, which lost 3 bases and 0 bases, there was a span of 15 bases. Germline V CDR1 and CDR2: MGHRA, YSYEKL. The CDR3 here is CASSQDSFTVSGANVLTF. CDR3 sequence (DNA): TGCGCCAGCAGCCAGGACTCCTTTACCGTCTCTGGGGCCAACGTCCTGACTTTC.

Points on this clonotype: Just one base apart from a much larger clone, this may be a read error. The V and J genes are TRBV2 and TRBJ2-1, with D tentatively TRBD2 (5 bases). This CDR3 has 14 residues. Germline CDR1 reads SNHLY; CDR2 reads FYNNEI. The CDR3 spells CTSSDGIREDEQFF. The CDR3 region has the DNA TGTACCAGCAGTGACGGGATTAGAGAGGATGAGCAGTTCTTC. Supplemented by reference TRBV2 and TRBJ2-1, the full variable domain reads EPEVTQTPSHQVTQMGQEVILRCVPISNHLYFYWYRQILGQKVEFLVSFYNNEISEKSEIFDDQFSVERPDGSNFTLKIRSTKLEDSAMYFCTSSDGIREDEQFFGPGTRLTVL.

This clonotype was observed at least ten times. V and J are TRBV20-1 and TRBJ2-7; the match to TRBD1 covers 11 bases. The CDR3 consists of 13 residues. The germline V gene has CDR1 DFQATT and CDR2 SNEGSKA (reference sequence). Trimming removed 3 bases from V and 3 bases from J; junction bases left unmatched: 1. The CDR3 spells CSARGQGVYEQYF. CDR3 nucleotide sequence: TGCAGTGCTAGGGGACAGGGGGTCTACGAGCAGTACTTC.

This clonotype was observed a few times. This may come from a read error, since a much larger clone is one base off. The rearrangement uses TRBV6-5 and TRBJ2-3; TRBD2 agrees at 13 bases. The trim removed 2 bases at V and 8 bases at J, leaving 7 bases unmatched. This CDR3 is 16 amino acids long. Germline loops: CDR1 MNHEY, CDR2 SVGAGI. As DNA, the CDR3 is TGTGCCAGCAGTTACAGGGGACTAGCGGGACGGGGTACGCAGTATTTT. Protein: CASSYRGLAGRGTQYF.

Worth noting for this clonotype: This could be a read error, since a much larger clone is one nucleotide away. Written as DNA, the CDR3 is TGCAGTGCTAGAGCAGTGCGGGAGAAGGCTACGCAGTATTTT. It codes for CSARAVREKATQYF. V and J are TRBV20-1 and TRBJ2-3, with 7 bases aligning to TRBD2. V dropped 1 base and J dropped 8; count of bases not matched to a gene: 9. CDR1 is DFQATT, CDR2 SNEGSKA, per germline (reference sequence). The CDR3 runs to 14 residues.

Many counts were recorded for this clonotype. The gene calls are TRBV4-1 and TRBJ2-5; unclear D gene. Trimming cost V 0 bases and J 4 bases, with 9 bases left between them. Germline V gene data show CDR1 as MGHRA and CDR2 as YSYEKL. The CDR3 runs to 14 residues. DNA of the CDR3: TGCGCCAGCAGCCAAGATCGGCGAGCAGAGACCCAGTACTTC. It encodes CASSQDRRAETQYF.